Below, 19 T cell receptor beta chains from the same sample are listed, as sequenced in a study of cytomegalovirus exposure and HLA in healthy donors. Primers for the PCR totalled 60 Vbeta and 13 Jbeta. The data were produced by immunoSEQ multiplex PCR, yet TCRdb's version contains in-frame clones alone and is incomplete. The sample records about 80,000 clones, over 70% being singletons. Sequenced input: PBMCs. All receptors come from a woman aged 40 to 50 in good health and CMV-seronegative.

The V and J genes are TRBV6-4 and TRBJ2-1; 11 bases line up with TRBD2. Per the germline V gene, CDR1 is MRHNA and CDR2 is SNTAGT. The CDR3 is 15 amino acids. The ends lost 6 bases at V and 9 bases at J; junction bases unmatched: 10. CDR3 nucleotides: TGTGCCAGCAGCCTGACTAGCGGGGTCAGAAGTGAGCAGTTCTTC. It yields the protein CASSLTSGVRSEQFF.

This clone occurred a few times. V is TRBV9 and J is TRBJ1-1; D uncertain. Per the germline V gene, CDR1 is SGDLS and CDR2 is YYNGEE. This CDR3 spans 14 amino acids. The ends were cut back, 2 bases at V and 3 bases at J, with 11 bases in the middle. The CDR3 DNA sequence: TGTGCCAGCAGCGTCGACATGGACTACACTGAAGCTTTCTTT. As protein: CASSVDMDYTEAFF.

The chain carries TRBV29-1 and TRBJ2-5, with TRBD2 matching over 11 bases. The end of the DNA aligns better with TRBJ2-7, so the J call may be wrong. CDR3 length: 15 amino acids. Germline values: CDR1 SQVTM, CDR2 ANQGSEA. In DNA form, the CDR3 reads TGCAGCGCCTCCCCGCTAGCGGGAGGCTCCTACGAGCAGTACTTC. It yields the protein CSASPLAGGSYEQYF.

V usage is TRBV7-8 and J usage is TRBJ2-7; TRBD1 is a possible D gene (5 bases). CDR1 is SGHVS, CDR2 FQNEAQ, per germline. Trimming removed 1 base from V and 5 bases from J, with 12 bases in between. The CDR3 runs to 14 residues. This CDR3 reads CASSLEAGYNEQYF. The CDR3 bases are TGTGCCAGCAGCTTAGAGGCAGGGTATAACGAGCAGTACTTC.

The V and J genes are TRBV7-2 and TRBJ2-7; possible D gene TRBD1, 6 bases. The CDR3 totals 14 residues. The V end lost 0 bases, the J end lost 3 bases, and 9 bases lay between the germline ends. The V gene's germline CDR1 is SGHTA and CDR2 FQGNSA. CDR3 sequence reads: CASSLAKDSYEQYF. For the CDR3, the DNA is TGTGCCAGCAGCTTAGCCAAGGACAGCTACGAGCAGTACTTC.

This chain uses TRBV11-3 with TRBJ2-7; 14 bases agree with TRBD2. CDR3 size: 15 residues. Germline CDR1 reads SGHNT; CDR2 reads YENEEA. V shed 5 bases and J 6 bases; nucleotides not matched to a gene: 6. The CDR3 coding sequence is TGTGCCAGCAGCCCCGGGACTAGCGGGAGACGCGAGCAGTACTTC. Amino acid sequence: CASSPGTSGRREQYF.

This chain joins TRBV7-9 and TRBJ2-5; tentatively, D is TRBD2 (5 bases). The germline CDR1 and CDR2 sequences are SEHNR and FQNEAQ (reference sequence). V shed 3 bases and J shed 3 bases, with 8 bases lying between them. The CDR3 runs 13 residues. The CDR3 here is CASSFSAKETQYF. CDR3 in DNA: TGTGCCAGCAGCTTTAGCGCGAAAGAGACCCAGTACTTC.

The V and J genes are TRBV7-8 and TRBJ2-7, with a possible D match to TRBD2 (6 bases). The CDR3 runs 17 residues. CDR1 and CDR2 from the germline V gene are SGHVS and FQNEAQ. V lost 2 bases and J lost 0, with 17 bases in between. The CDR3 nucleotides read TGTGCCAGCAGCTTAAACGTTCCAGCGGGTTTCTCCTACGAGCAGTACTTC. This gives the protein CASSLNVPAGFSYEQYF.

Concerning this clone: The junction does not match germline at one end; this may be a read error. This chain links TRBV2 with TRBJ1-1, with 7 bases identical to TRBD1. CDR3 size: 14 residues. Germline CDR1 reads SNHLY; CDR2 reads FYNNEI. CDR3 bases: TGTGCCAGCGGTGAGCAGGGGGTACGGACTGAAGCTTTCTTT. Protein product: CASGEQGVRTEAFF.

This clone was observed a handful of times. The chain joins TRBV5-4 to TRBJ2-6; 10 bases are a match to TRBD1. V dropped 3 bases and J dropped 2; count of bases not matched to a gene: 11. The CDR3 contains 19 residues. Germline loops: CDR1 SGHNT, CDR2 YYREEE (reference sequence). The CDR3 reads CASSSRQGAIFAGANVLTF. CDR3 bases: TGTGCCAGCAGCTCTCGACAGGGGGCGATTTTTGCTGGGGCCAACGTCCTGACTTTC.

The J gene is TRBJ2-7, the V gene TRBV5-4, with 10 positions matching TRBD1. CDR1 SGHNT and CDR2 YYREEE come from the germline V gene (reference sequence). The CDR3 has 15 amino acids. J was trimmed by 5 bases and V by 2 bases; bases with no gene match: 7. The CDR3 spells CASSFSDRGLHEQYF. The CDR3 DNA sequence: TGTGCCAGCAGCTTTAGTGACAGGGGGCTCCACGAGCAGTACTTC.

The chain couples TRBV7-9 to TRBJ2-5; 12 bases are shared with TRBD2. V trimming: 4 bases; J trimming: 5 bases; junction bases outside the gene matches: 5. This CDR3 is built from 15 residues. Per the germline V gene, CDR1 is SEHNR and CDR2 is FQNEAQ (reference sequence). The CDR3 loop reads CASSYLAGGHETQYF. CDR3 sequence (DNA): TGTGCCAGCAGCTACCTAGCGGGGGGGCACGAGACCCAGTACTTC.

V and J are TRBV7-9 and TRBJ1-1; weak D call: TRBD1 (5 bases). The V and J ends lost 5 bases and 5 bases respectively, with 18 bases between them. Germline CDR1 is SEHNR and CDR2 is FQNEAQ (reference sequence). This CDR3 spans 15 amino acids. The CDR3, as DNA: TGTGCCAGCAGCCTGGTTGGGGGGGAGGGGACTGAAGCTTTCTTT. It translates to CASSLVGGEGTEAFF.

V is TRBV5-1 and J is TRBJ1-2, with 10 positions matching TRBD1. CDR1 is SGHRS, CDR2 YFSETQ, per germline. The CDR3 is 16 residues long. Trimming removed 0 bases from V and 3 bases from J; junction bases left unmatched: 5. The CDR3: CASSLDRGTGDYGYTF. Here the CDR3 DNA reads TGCGCCAGCAGCTTGGATCGAGGGACAGGGGACTATGGCTACACCTTC.

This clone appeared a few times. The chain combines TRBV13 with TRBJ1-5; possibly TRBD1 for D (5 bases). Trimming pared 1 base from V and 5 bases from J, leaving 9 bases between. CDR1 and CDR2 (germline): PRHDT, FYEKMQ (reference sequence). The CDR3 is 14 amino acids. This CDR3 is CASSLEVGDQPQHF. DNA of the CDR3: TGTGCCAGCAGCTTAGAAGTAGGGGATCAGCCCCAGCATTTT. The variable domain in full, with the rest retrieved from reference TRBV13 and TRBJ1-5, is AAGVIQSPRHLIKEKRETATLKCYPIPRHDTVYWYQQGPGQDPQFLISFYEKMQSDKGSIPDRFSAQQFSDYHSELNMSSLELGDSALYFCASSLEVGDQPQHFGDGTRLSIL.

The DNA for the CDR3 is TGTGCCTGGAACAGGGATGCGCAGCCCCAGCATTTT. It yields the protein CAWNRDAQPQHF. This chain joins TRBV30 and TRBJ1-5; D may be TRBD1 (6 bases). Germline V lookup: CDR1 GTSNPN, CDR2 SVGIG (reference sequence). Between the trimmed V and J ends, which lost 4 bases and 7 bases, there was a span of 11 bases. The CDR3 has 12 residues. The full variable domain, its missing parts supplied by reference TRBV30 and TRBJ1-5, is SQTIHQWPATLVQPVGSPLSLECTVEGTSNPNLYWYRQAAGRGLQLLFYSVGIGQISSEVPQNLSASRPQDRQFILSSKKLLLSDSGFYLCAWNRDAQPQHFGDGTRLSIL.

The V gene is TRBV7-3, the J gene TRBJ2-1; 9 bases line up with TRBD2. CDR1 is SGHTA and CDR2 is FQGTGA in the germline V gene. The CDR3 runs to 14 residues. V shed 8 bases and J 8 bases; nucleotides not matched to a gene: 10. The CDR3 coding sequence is TGTGCCAGCTCGAGCGGGGGGCCCGTGTATGAGCAGTTCTTC. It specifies CASSSGGPVYEQFF.

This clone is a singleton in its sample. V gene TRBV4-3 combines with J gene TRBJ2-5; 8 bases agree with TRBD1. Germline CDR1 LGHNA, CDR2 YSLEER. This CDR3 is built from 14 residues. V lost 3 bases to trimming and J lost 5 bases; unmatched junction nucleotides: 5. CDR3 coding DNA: TGCGCCAGCAGCCAGACAGGGGTATATGAGACCCAGTACTTC. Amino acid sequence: CASSQTGVYETQYF.

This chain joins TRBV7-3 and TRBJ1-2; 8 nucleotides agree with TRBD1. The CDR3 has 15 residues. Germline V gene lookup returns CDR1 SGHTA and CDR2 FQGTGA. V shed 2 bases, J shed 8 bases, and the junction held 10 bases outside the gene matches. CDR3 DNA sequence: TGTGCCAGCAGCTTATCCGGACAGGGATCAGAGGGCTACACCTTC. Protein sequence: CASSLSGQGSEGYTF.